These 5 T cell receptor beta chains were sequenced from one sample in a study of siplizumab effects on memory and regulatory T cells. Profiled with immunoSEQ multiplex PCR; TCRdb holds only in-frame clones, not every one. The sample contains 13,000 or so clones, almost 40% of which appear only once. Their target antigens are unknown. The mixed lymphocyte reaction cells were held in coculture (37°C) for more than 5 days. Sequenced input: CFSE-low (dividing) CD8+ T cells sorted from an allogeneic mixed lymphocyte reaction. All receptors come from a human donor in good health; the cells came from an allogeneic mixed lymphocyte reaction.

This clone was found a few times. The genes are TRBV7-8 and TRBJ2-1; D assignment may be TRBD1 or TRBD2 (5 bases each). Germline V gene lookup returns CDR1 SGHVS and CDR2 FQNEAQ. With 3 bases removed from V and 5 bases from J, the gap between germline ends came to 17 bases. The CDR3 has 16 residues. CDR3 DNA sequence: TGTGCCAGCAGCTTCACACCGGGACCCCTCCACAATGAGCAGTTCTTC. Translating it yields CASSFTPGPLHNEQFF.

This clone counts as medium-sized (0.01 to 0.1%). The chain has TRBV27 and TRBJ2-1; 7 bases are a match to TRBD2. J was trimmed by 3 bases and V by 2 bases; bases with no gene match: 4. Germline V gene lookup returns CDR1 MNHEY and CDR2 SMNVEV (reference sequence). The CDR3 is 15 amino acids. CDR3 loop: CASSLLLASYNEQFF. The CDR3, as DNA: TGTGCCAGCAGTTTACTACTAGCGAGCTACAATGAGCAGTTCTTC.

This chain joins TRBV6-4 and TRBJ2-1; D perhaps matches TRBD1 (6 bases). CDR3 length: 13 residues. The ends were cut back, 6 bases at V and 10 bases at J, with 16 bases in the middle. CDR1 is MRHNA and CDR2 is SNTAGT in the germline V gene. CDR3 loop: CASSDMAGEEQFF. The CDR3 DNA follows: TGTGCCAGCAGCGATATGGCAGGGGAGGAGCAGTTCTTC.

This clone was recorded a few times. The chain carries TRBV9 and TRBJ1-2; D may be TRBD1 (5 bases). CDR1 SGDLS and CDR2 YYNGEE come from the germline V gene. Trimming left V 4 bases short and J 2 bases short, with 15 bases between. CDR3 size: 15 residues. The CDR3 here is CASSLDTQGNYGYTF. The CDR3 DNA is TGTGCCAGCAGCCTCGACACTCAGGGAAACTATGGCTACACCTTC.

The chain joins TRBV4-1 to TRBJ2-7; perhaps TRBD2 as D (8 bases). Germline-derived CDR1 and CDR2 are MGHRA and YSYEKL. The CDR3 runs to 21 residues. Trimming pared 0 bases from V and 2 bases from J, leaving 29 bases between. CDR3 DNA: TGCGCCAGCAGCCAAGATGGGTTAGTTCCGGGAGGGACAGAAGCTCCCTACGAGCAGTACTTC. Amino acids: CASSQDGLVPGGTEAPYEQYF.